Shown below are 21 T cell receptor beta chains from a single sample sequenced in a study of blood T cell repertoires in COVID-19. TCRdb keeps only in-frame clones here, not all; method: immunoSEQ multiplex PCR. The sample contains some 290,000 clones, just under 90% of which appear only once. The specimen was PBMCs or T cells enriched from blood (not recorded which). The receptor source for this set is a woman aged 25 to 39 who had recovered from COVID-19.

The chain combines TRBV4-1 with TRBJ1-1, with D hard to call. The V end was cut by 2 bases, the J end by 6 bases, with 10 bases between. The germline gives CDR1 MGHRA, CDR2 YSYEKL. The CDR3 has 13 residues. The CDR3 region is CASSQYSYSEAFF. The CDR3 nucleotides are TGCGCCAGCAGCCAATACTCATACTCTGAAGCTTTCTTT.

The chain joins TRBV15 to TRBJ1-4; D is undetermined. In germline, CDR1 is LNHNV, CDR2 YYDKDF (reference sequence). There are 16 residues in the CDR3. V was clipped by 0 bases and J by 0 bases, with 8 bases between them. CDR3 in DNA: TGTGCCACCAGCAGAGATGGCGGGGCAACTAATGAAAAACTGTTTTTT. Its protein product is CATSRDGGATNEKLFF.

J is TRBJ2-7 and V is TRBV10-3; 14 nucleotides align to TRBD2. J was trimmed by 0 bases and V by 0 bases; bases with no gene match: 4. The CDR3 extends over 18 amino acids. The germline V gene has CDR1 ENHRY and CDR2 SYGVKD. CDR3 amino acids: CAISESPGLAGGSYEQYF. The CDR3 region has the DNA TGTGCCATCAGTGAGTCACCAGGACTAGCGGGAGGCTCCTACGAGCAGTACTTC.

V is TRBV18 and J is TRBJ2-5, with D perhaps TRBD1 (6 bases). The CDR3 extends over 15 amino acids. Trimming removed 5 bases from V and 3 bases from J, with 16 bases in between. Germline assignment: CDR1 KGHSH and CDR2 LQKENI. The CDR3 DNA sequence: TGTGCCAGCTCAAATGTCCGGGACACGAAAGAGACCCAGTACTTC. It translates to CASSNVRDTKETQYF.

The gene calls are TRBV6-5 and TRBJ1-1; TRBD1 aligns across 7 bases. CDR3 length equals 13 residues. Germline V gene data show CDR1 as MNHEY and CDR2 as SVGAGI. V lost 9 bases to trimming and J lost 3 bases; unmatched junction nucleotides: 7. CDR3 coding DNA: TGTGCCAGTAAAAGGGGGCGCGACACTGAAGCTTTCTTT. Translation gives CASKRGRDTEAFF.

This clone showed up just once. V gene TRBV2 combines with J gene TRBJ2-2, with D hard to call. The germline gives CDR1 SNHLY, CDR2 FYNNEI. The CDR3 has 13 amino acids. Trimming took off 3 bases at V and 6 bases at J, with 8 bases between the two ends. CDR3 amino acids: CASSEIRAGELFF. CDR3 coding DNA: TGTGCCAGCAGTGAGATCCGGGCCGGGGAGCTGTTTTTT.

This clone turned up a few times. The chain has TRBV29-1 and TRBJ1-1, with 8 bases fitting TRBD1. CDR1 and CDR2 from the germline V gene are SQVTM and ANQGSEA. V gave up 4 bases and J gave up 8 bases; unmatched junction bases: 3. This CDR3 contains 11 residues. DNA of the CDR3: TGCAGCGTTGGGGACAGGTTAGAAGCTTTCTTT. Its protein product is CSVGDRLEAFF.

This clone showed up just a few times. This rearrangement joins TRBV10-1 to TRBJ1-1, with a weak D call TRBD1 (5 bases). Looked up from germline, CDR1 is WNHNN and CDR2 is SYGVQD (reference sequence). V shed 2 bases and J shed 0 bases, with 10 bases lying between them. The CDR3 has 15 amino acids. CDR3 in amino acids: CASSERQTMNTEAFF. CDR3 sequence (DNA): TGCGCCAGCAGTGAGAGACAGACGATGAACACTGAAGCTTTCTTT.

The chain couples TRBV4-2 to TRBJ2-7; TRBD2 matches 11 bases. This CDR3 has 18 amino acids. Germline CDR1 and CDR2: LGHNA and YNFKEQ. With 2 bases clipped from V and 3 bases from J, the junction kept 12 bases outside the gene matches. For the CDR3, the DNA is TGTGCCAGCAGCCAAATAGCGACTAGCGGGATTATCAGCTACGAGCAGTACTTC. Its translation is CASSQIATSGIISYEQYF.

The V and J genes are TRBV2 and TRBJ1-5; D might be TRBD1 (5 bases). This CDR3 has 17 amino acids. With 2 bases removed from V and 4 bases from J, the gap between germline ends came to 18 bases. The V gene's germline CDR1 is SNHLY and CDR2 FYNNEI. Here the CDR3 DNA reads TGTGCCAGCAGTGAAATCGGGGGAAGAGAATGGAATCAGCCCCAGCATTTT. Protein: CASSEIGGREWNQPQHF.

The rearrangement links TRBV28 to TRBJ2-5; a possible D gene is TRBD2 (7 bases). The CDR3 is 14 amino acids. The V gene's germline CDR1 is MDHEN and CDR2 SYDVKM. The V end was cut by 2 bases, the J end by 5 bases, with 12 bases between. Here the CDR3 reads CASSLEGGGETQYF. The CDR3 DNA reads TGTGCCAGCAGTTTAGAGGGAGGGGGGGAGACCCAGTACTTC.

The gene calls are TRBV18 and TRBJ1-4, with D unclear. The CDR3 consists of 15 residues. The V gene's germline CDR1 is KGHSH and CDR2 LQKENI. Deletions cut 2 bases from V and 7 bases from J, with 14 bases between. The CDR3 protein is CASSPEYGGSEKLFF. The CDR3 bases are TGTGCCAGCTCACCAGAATACGGAGGGAGTGAAAAACTGTTTTTT.

This clone turned up a few times. The rearrangement joins TRBV7-2 to TRBJ1-5, with 7 nucleotides matching TRBD1. Unmatched junction bases numbered 9, after V lost 5 bases and J lost 5 bases. This CDR3 comprises 15 residues. The V gene's germline CDR1 is SGHTA and CDR2 FQGNSA. The CDR3, as DNA: TGTGCCAGCAGCACTACGGGACAGCCTTATCAGCCCCAGCATTTT. The encoded protein is CASSTTGQPYQPQHF. Based on the CDR3 plus reference TRBV7-2 and TRBJ1-5, the full variable domain is GAGVSQSPSNKVTEKGKDVELRCDPISGHTALYWYRQSLGQGLEFLIYFQGNSAPDKSGLPSDRFSAERTGGSVSTLTIQRTQQEDSAVYLCASSTTGQPYQPQHFGDGTRLSIL.

This clone was found once. The V call is TRBV12-3 or TRBV12-4, the J call TRBJ2-1, with 7 bases aligning to TRBD1. The junction had 6 bases not matched to a gene; V was cut back by 6 bases and J by 10 bases. CDR3 size: 12 residues. The CDR3 region has the DNA TGTGCCAGCAGCCGCATGGACAGGGAGCAGTTCTTC. Translating it yields CASSRMDREQFF.

This sequence joins TRBV6-1 and TRBJ1-5; D unresolved. The V gene's germline CDR1 is MNHNS and CDR2 SASEGT. Deletions cut 3 bases from V and 4 bases from J, with 13 bases between. The CDR3 has 15 residues. The CDR3 DNA sequence: TGTGCCAGCAGTGAGGCCCTTGACGGGAATCAGCCCCAGCATTTT. It specifies CASSEALDGNQPQHF.

The chain carries TRBV6-2 or TRBV6-3 and TRBJ1-4; a possible D gene is TRBD1 (6 bases). This CDR3 comprises 16 residues. The V end lost 5 bases, the J end lost 7 bases, and 20 bases lay between the germline ends. From germline, CDR1 is MNHEY and CDR2 SVGEGT. The CDR3 region is CASSTRTAEDGEKLFF. CDR3 nucleotides: TGTGCCAGCAGTACTCGGACAGCAGAGGATGGTGAAAAACTGTTTTTT.

The chain employs TRBV29-1 and TRBJ1-1; D gene unclear. Germline CDR1 and CDR2: SQVTM and ANQGSEA. Trimming pared 2 bases from V and 3 bases from J, leaving 10 bases between. The CDR3 totals 13 residues. The CDR3 loop is CSVERGWDTEAFF. CDR3 DNA sequence: TGCAGCGTTGAACGGGGTTGGGACACTGAAGCTTTCTTT.

In this sample, this clone turned up once. The chain is built from TRBV19 and TRBJ1-5; D perhaps matches TRBD1 (6 bases). The CDR3 spans 13 residues. Germline V gene data show CDR1 as LNHDA and CDR2 as SQIVND (reference sequence). Trimming removed 5 bases at V and 5 bases at J, with 10 bases between. In DNA form, the CDR3 reads TGTGCCAGTAGTGGACAGAGCGATCAGCCCCAGCATTTT. The encoded protein is CASSGQSDQPQHF.

The chain joins TRBV7-2 to TRBJ2-2; D might be TRBD1 (6 bases). Germline V CDR1 and CDR2: SGHTA, FQGNSA. V was pared by 5 bases and J by 0 bases, with 13 bases between. This CDR3 region has 16 residues. The CDR3 DNA sequence: TGTGCCAGCAGCCCCAGGGGTAGCCCGAACACCGGGGAGCTGTTTTTT. Amino acid sequence: CASSPRGSPNTGELFF. The complete variable domain, with remaining parts taken from reference TRBV7-2 and TRBJ2-2, reads GAGVSQSPSNKVTEKGKDVELRCDPISGHTALYWYRQSLGQGLEFLIYFQGNSAPDKSGLPSDRFSAERTGGSVSTLTIQRTQQEDSAVYLCASSPRGSPNTGELFFGEGSRLTVL.

The chain is built from TRBV10-3 and TRBJ1-4; possibly TRBD1 for D (6 bases). From germline, CDR1 is ENHRY and CDR2 SYGVKD. Between the trimmed V and J ends, which lost 2 bases and 0 bases, there was a span of 22 bases. This CDR3 contains 20 residues. In nucleotides, the CDR3 is TGTGCCATCAGTGAGACTCAAGACGGAGGACAGAGTGCAACTAATGAAAAACTGTTTTTT. Its translation is CAISETQDGGQSATNEKLFF.

This chain uses TRBV6-5 with TRBJ2-7; a weak D match, TRBD2 (6 bases). Per germline, CDR1 MNHEY and CDR2 SVGAGI. The CDR3 sequence is 14 residues long. With 7 bases removed from V and 2 bases from J, the gap between germline ends came to 15 bases. The DNA of the CDR3 is TGTGCCAGCAAGATGATAGCGGAACCCTACGAGCAGTACTTC. It specifies CASKMIAEPYEQYF.